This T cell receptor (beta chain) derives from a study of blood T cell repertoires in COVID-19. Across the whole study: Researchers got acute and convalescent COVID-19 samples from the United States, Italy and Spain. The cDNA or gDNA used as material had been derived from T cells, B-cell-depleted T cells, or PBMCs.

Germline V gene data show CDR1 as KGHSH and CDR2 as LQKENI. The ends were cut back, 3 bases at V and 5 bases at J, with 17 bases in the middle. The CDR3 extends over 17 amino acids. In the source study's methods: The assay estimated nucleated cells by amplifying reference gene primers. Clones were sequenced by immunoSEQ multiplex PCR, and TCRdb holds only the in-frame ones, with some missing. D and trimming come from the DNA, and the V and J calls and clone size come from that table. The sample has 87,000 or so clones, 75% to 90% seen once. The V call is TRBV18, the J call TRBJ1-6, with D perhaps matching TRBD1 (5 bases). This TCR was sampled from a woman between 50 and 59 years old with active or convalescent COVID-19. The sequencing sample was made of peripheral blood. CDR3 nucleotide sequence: TGTGCCAGCTCACCCTTTATGGGTAGGGGTCATAATTCACCCCTCCACTTT. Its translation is CASSPFMGRGHNSPLHF. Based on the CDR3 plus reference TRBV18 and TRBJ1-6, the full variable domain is NAGVMQNPRHLVRRRGQEARLRCSPMKGHSHVYWYRQLPEEGLKFMVYLQKENIIDESGMPKERFSAEFPKEGPSILRIQQVVRGDSAAYFCASSPFMGRGHNSPLHFGNGTRLTVT.